These T cell receptor beta chains were read from a single sample in a study of blood T cell repertoires in COVID-19. TCRdb's copy holds only in-frame clones and misses some; the assay was immunoSEQ multiplex PCR. In the table there are under 300,000 clones, about four fifths of which are singletons. What was sequenced was peripheral blood. These receptors were taken from a young man who had recovered from COVID-19. Both conserved end residues are part of each CDR3.

v_gene	j_gene	CDR3aa
TRBV5-8	TRBJ2-1	CASSYDRLYNEQFF
TRBV4-1	TRBJ2-1	CASSQDDRVIHNEQFF
TRBV12-5	TRBJ2-3	CASGSGSSGFTDTQYF
TRBV30	TRBJ1-1	CAPLEAFF
TRBV7-9	TRBJ1-5	CASSLGAANQPQHF
TRBV2	TRBJ2-7	CASMVSPGLAGSYEQYF
TRBV14	TRBJ2-7	CASSQEYGTGLEQYF
TRBV5-1	TRBJ2-2	CASSFESGGATGELFF
TRBV2	TRBJ2-5	CASSGILVQETQYF
TRBV2	TRBJ1-6	CASESEGGGNSPLHF
TRBV3-1/TRBV3-2	TRBJ2-7	CASSPISGGAYEQYF
TRBV2	TRBJ1-5	CASRGDRGLEPQHF
TRBV7-2	TRBJ1-6	CASSFDGYGDSPLHF
TRBV5-1	TRBJ2-7	CASSLRTAYEQYF
TRBV4-1	TRBJ1-3	CASSERADSGNTIYF
TRBV29-1	TRBJ1-4	CSVETGANEKLFF
TRBV19	TRBJ2-2	CASSIGEDYTGELFF
TRBV29-1	TRBJ2-7	CSSTGTGNHEQYF
TRBV2	TRBJ1-5	CASSNDRSLSPQHF
TRBV5-6	TRBJ1-2	CASSLQDNYGYTF
TRBV7-2	TRBJ1-2	CASSDGNRGFYGYTF
TRBV24-1	TRBJ2-2	CATRGTGTALLITGELFF
TRBV6-1	TRBJ1-4	CASSEVTGELEKLFF
TRBV28	TRBJ2-3	CASSLGGGATDTQYF
TRBV7-9	TRBJ1-2	CAGTAASYGYTF
TRBV11-2	TRBJ1-2	CASSLEGAYGYTF
TRBV2	TRBJ2-1	CASSEASADNEQFF
TRBV4-2	TRBJ1-4	CASSQDRGGEEKLFF
TRBV1	TRBJ1-4	CTSSRGPRKLFF
TRBV2	TRBJ2-3	CASSEARGRDTQYF
TRBV6-2/TRBV6-3	TRBJ2-1	CASSPTSGGGNEQFF
TRBV18	TRBJ2-1	CASSVASQSYNEQFF
TRBV12-5	TRBJ2-3	CASSPGQSTDTQYF
TRBV27	TRBJ2-1	CASRQGTSGGAAYNEQFF
TRBV7-7	TRBJ2-7	CASSLGPSGGHEQYF
TRBV7-2	TRBJ2-4	CASSLDRPLAKNIQYF
TRBV11-1	TRBJ1-3	CASSFLGAGNTIYF
TRBV5-1	TRBJ1-4	CASSRQENEKLFF
TRBV5-6	TRBJ2-3	CASSLVGEGTDTQYF
TRBV28	TRBJ2-1	CASSLQNNEQFF
TRBV27	TRBJ2-7	CASSLQTGPQRYEQYF
TRBV4-2	TRBJ2-7	CASSRGDSPLQQYF
TRBV6-4	TRBJ2-2	CASSGSRTGELFF
TRBV12-3/TRBV12-4	TRBJ1-6	CASRGRGDSPLHF
TRBV18	TRBJ2-5	CASSPSQETQYF
TRBV7-9	TRBJ1-3	CASSRTPGAGNTIYF
TRBV27	TRBJ1-4	CASSPKTGIREKLFF
TRBV6-4	TRBJ1-5	CASSETGQGNQPQHF
TRBV11-2	TRBJ2-3	CASSLDRWGGHGTDTQYF
TRBV5-1	TRBJ2-5	CASSDLKGYQETQYF
TRBV2	TRBJ2-3	CASSSRAGWADTQYF
TRBV18	TRBJ1-1	CASSPSDRGFDNTEAFF
TRBV7-8	TRBJ2-5	CASSFGSSGDRETQYF